This T cell receptor beta chain came from a study of T cell responses to AZD1222 COVID-19 vaccine (dated by TCRdb to the early 2020s). Context from the whole study: TCR sequencing was performed for over 230 trial participants, of whom 200 to 210 were given two doses of AZD1222 and around 26 were given two doses of MenACWY control vaccine. Trial participants were enrolled by age into subgroups of 18-55, 56-69 and 70-plus years, and around 150, 29 and 61 TCR-sequenced participants, respectively, were included in these subgroups. Points the paper makes about the study in general: Conclusions about previously exposed vaccinees are limited because only a handful of AZD1222 recipients were SARS-CoV-2 seropositive at baseline. Nearly half of unique spike-specific TCRs reportedly recognized epitopes outside regions mutated in the B.1.351 and B.1.1.7 variants. CD4 TCRs associated with the vaccine covered the entire spike protein, and the dominant responses were in regions 160-218 and 743-854. Spike-specific TCR breadth and depth rose significantly after two AZD1222 doses compared with day 0 and with MenACWY recipients. Participants were mostly white British, with more females than males. The authors suggested clonal diversity may have been underestimated. Because no day 14 peak-response samples were available, repertoires were characterized only after the peak T cell response. The 56-69-year group was small, and its depth increase did not reach significance, likely because of low power.

The CDR3 goes from the cysteine to the phenylalanine over 16 residues. Just the 48-base CDR3 DNA is kept, in frame starting at base 1. V is reduced by 5 bases and J by 0 bases, leaving a spacing of 17 bases between them. The germline V gene (reference sequence) provides CDR1 GTSNPN and CDR2 SVGIG. Comment on this clone: Its target antigen remains unknown. No qualities accompany the bases; no much larger clone lies one base away.

The sample's time point, from its label and the paper: about 28 days (+/-7) after the second vaccine dose. AZD1222 recipients given second doses at about 4 weeks or at about 12 weeks were pooled, since spike-specific TCR depth and breadth were not found to differ between the two schedules. Vaccinee samples were obtained from the UK trials COV001 and COV002, which included a single-blind randomized controlled phase 2/3 trial of AZD1222 (ChAdOx1 nCoV-19) in healthy adults. Trial participant PBMC samples were collected at day 0 and day 28 after the second dose for TCRbeta chain sequencing. The CDR3 regions of human TCRbeta chains were analyzed by immunosequencing. In the source study's methods: TCRs in the repertoires were compared against a reference library of SARS-CoV-2-specific TCRs that had been generated with the MIRA antigen-specificity platform. Breadth meant the fraction of unique TCRs that were SARS-CoV-2-associated, whereas depth meant the fraction of total T cells that were SARS-CoV-2-associated. Each spike-specific TCR was assigned to its reactive spike region and to a CD4 or CD8 class using the MIRA data. Log10-transformed breadth and depth values were compared by one-way ANOVA with Sidak's multiple comparisons tests. TCRdb stores this immuneACCESS table with in-frame sequences only. Part of the clones is absent; in the studies checked, under half of the shortfall reflects unresolved V genes, and no reason is known for the rest. V and J calls and clone size are copied from that table; D and trimming were computed from the DNA. The sample yields approximately 180,000 clones; about 88% were counted once. 26% of the sample is in the top ten clones.

The source was peripheral blood, collected 28 days after the second AZD1222 dose. The receptor was isolated from an adult who received the AZD1222 COVID-19 vaccine. Recombination joined TRBV30 with TRBJ1-5, and possibly TRBD1, on 5 matching bases. The nucleotide sequence is given as TGTGCCTGGGTGTCGGTCGGGGGTGCTAGCAATCAGCCCCAGCATTTT. It translates to CAWVSVGGASNQPQHF.